This TCR beta chain is from a study of CD8 T cells in Susac syndrome. Random hexamers were used to reverse transcribe the RNA input (roughly 0.5 to 1 ug). TCRdb redid the calling of the immunoSEQ multiplex PCR reads with MiXCR, one entry per CDR3 protein. The repertoire has fewer than 300,000 distinct CDR3 sequences, 85% of them found once; the top ten carry approximately 0.11%. Sequencing used CD8+ T cells from PBMCs. This clonotype was obtained from a human donor with multiple sclerosis.

DNA of the CDR3: TGTGCCAGCACCTATAGCGTATCCTCCTACGAGCAGTACTTC. It yields the protein CASTYSVSSYEQYF. The V and J genes are TRBV6-6 and TRBJ2-7; D perhaps matches TRBD2 (5 bases). The CDR3 loop spans 14 amino acids. CDR1 and CDR2 (germline): MNHNY, SVGAGI (reference sequence). Trimming removed 7 bases from V and 0 bases from J, with 13 bases in between.